Shown below are 26 T cell receptor beta chains from a single sample sequenced in a study of cytomegalovirus exposure and HLA in healthy donors. Researchers ran the PCR with 60 Vbeta and 13 Jbeta primers. Produced via immunoSEQ multiplex PCR; TCRdb's table is partial and in-frame only. Of about 160,000 clones listed, roughly 77% are singletons. The specimen was PBMCs. The source of these receptors is a human donor in good health.

The chain combines TRBV11-2 with TRBJ2-1; 11 bases map to TRBD2. The CDR3 length is 18 residues. Germline-derived CDR1 and CDR2 are SGHAT and FQNNGV. V gave up 5 bases and J gave up 4 bases; unmatched junction bases: 13. The CDR3 sequence: CASSVGLAGALEYNEQFF. The CDR3 nucleotides read TGTGCCAGCAGCGTTGGACTAGCGGGTGCCCTTGAGTACAATGAGCAGTTCTTC. Full variable domain (remainder filled in from reference TRBV11-2 and TRBJ2-1): EAGVAQSPRYKIIEKRQSVAFWCNPISGHATLYWYQQILGQGPKLLIQFQNNGVVDDSQLPKDRFSAERLKGVDSTLKIQPAKLEDSAVYLCASSVGLAGALEYNEQFFGPGTRLTVL.

This clone has a handful of counts. The chain uses TRBV2 and TRBJ2-5; 7 bases are shared with TRBD1. CDR1 and CDR2 from the germline V gene are SNHLY and FYNNEI. V trimming: 6 bases; J trimming: 6 bases; junction bases outside the gene matches: 7. The CDR3 has 13 amino acids. As DNA, the CDR3 is TGTGCCAGCAGCCCGACAGGGCAGAAGACCCAGTACTTC. It encodes CASSPTGQKTQYF.

This clone was seen once. The genes are TRBV9 and TRBJ2-1; TRBD2 is a possible D gene (7 bases). Germline V gives CDR1 SGDLS, CDR2 YYNGEE. V lost 5 bases to trimming and J lost 6 bases, with 18 bases between them. This CDR3 is 15 amino acids long. The CDR3 coding sequence is TGTGCCAGCAGGCCTAGTGGGAGGGGGGGCAATGAGCAGTTCTTC. It yields the protein CASRPSGRGGNEQFF.

This clone was seen a single time. The rearrangement uses TRBV5-1 and TRBJ2-7; 13 nucleotides align to TRBD2. The CDR3 contains 14 residues. V was pared by 0 bases and J by 6 bases, with 0 bases of the junction left unmatched. The germline V gene encodes CDR1 SGHRS and CDR2 YFSETQ. The CDR3 DNA is TGCGCCAGCAGCTTGGGACTAGCGGGAGGCGAGCAGTACTTC. Translated: CASSLGLAGGEQYF.

This clone was counted between two and nine times. V and J are TRBV27 and TRBJ2-7; 10 bases fit TRBD2. Germline V gene data show CDR1 as MNHEY and CDR2 as SMNVEV (reference sequence). The CDR3 extends over 14 amino acids. The trim removed 7 bases at V and 6 bases at J, leaving 9 bases unmatched. The CDR3 coding sequence is TGTGCCAGCATGACCACAGCGGGAGGGCGCGAGCAGTACTTC. Amino acid sequence: CASMTTAGGREQYF.

The gene calls are TRBV6-4 and TRBJ1-4, with D maybe TRBD1 (5 bases). This CDR3 is built from 17 residues. V dropped 2 bases and J dropped 6 bases, with 19 bases sitting between them. The V gene's germline CDR1 is MRHNA and CDR2 SNTAGT. This CDR3 reads CASSDPTQGLRHEKLFF. CDR3 bases: TGTGCCAGCAGTGACCCAACCCAGGGACTCCGTCATGAAAAACTGTTTTTT.

The chain carries TRBV29-1 and TRBJ1-1, with TRBD1 identical over 7 bases. V shed 7 bases, J shed 1 base, and the junction held 9 bases outside the gene matches. Germline CDR1 SQVTM, CDR2 ANQGSEA. The CDR3 is 14 residues long. In DNA, the CDR3 is TGCAGCGCATGGGCCGGGACAGAGAACACTGAAGCTTTCTTT. Translation: CSAWAGTENTEAFF.

The CDR3 DNA follows: TGTGCCAGCAGTCTCGGGACAGATGGAGGCAATGAGCAGTTCTTC. This gives the protein CASSLGTDGGNEQFF. This chain links TRBV27 with TRBJ2-1, with 7 bases matching TRBD1. Germline lookup yields CDR1 MNHEY and CDR2 SMNVEV (reference sequence). The ends lost 5 bases at V and 6 bases at J; junction bases unmatched: 10. The CDR3 sequence is 15 residues long.

The chain combines TRBV5-1 with TRBJ1-3; the match to TRBD1 covers 8 bases. Trimming cost V 0 bases and J 0 bases; bases outside gene matches: 11. The CDR3 length is 19 residues. The V gene's germline CDR1 is SGHRS and CDR2 YFSETQ. CDR3 DNA: TGCGCCAGCAGCTTGGGCGGGACAGGATGGGTGACCTCTGGAAACACCATATATTTT. Translation: CASSLGGTGWVTSGNTIYF.

The gene calls are TRBV30 and TRBJ1-2; possible D gene TRBD1, 6 bases. CDR3 size: 12 residues. Trimming removed 4 bases at V and 11 bases at J, with 17 bases between. The germline gives CDR1 GTSNPN, CDR2 SVGIG (reference sequence). The CDR3 region has the DNA TGTGCCTGGAATTTGTGGGACACCCCATACACCTTC. It yields the protein CAWNLWDTPYTF.

The chain joins TRBV4-2 to TRBJ2-7, with 9 bases lining up with TRBD2. The germline V gene encodes CDR1 LGHNA and CDR2 YNFKEQ. The CDR3 sequence is 15 residues long. Trimming took 0 bases from V and 6 from J; bases not matched to a gene: 6. The CDR3 sequence is CASSQDIAGVSEQYF. The DNA of the CDR3 is TGTGCCAGCAGCCAAGATATAGCGGGAGTTTCCGAGCAGTACTTC.

The V and J genes are TRBV5-4 and TRBJ2-5; D not certain. The end of the DNA fits TRBJ2-7 better, so the J call may be wrong. The length of the CDR3 is 12 residues. Germline CDR1 is SGHNT and CDR2 is YYREEE (reference sequence). CDR3 sequence (DNA): TGTGCCAGCAGCTTGGGGGGCTACGAGCAGTACTTC. Its protein is CASSLGGYEQYF.

V is TRBV27 and J is TRBJ1-5, with a weak D call TRBD1 (5 bases). Trimming pared 7 bases from V and 10 bases from J, leaving 17 bases between. There are 13 residues in the CDR3. CDR1 and CDR2 (germline): MNHEY, SMNVEV (reference sequence). The CDR3 DNA reads as TGTGCCAGCACAGGGACTCCTTTCAATCCCCAGCATTTT. As protein: CASTGTPFNPQHF.

This clone was observed a single time. J is TRBJ1-4 and V is TRBV2; maybe TRBD1 (5 bases). This CDR3 comprises 16 residues. CDR1 is SNHLY, CDR2 FYNNEI, per germline. V lost 4 bases, J lost 4 bases, and 16 bases lay in between. The CDR3 loop reads CASSADRGGGNEKLFF. In nucleotides, the CDR3 is TGTGCCAGCAGTGCCGACCGGGGCGGGGGTAATGAAAAACTGTTTTTT.

The rearrangement joins TRBV19 to TRBJ2-3; D is undetermined. V was shortened by 1 base and J by 6 bases, with 11 bases between the two germline ends. This CDR3 region has 14 residues. Germline CDR1 is LNHDA and CDR2 is SQIVND (reference sequence). CDR3 bases: TGTGCCAGTAGTATAGTAGCACTGCAGGATACGCAGTATTTT. This codes for CASSIVALQDTQYF.

The rearrangement joins TRBV27 to TRBJ2-1, with TRBD1 matching over 10 bases. The CDR3 is 13 residues long. With V trimmed by 8 bases and J by 7 bases, 5 bases remained unmatched. The V gene's germline CDR1 is MNHEY and CDR2 SMNVEV (reference sequence). This chain's CDR3 is CASHGQGGNEQFF. Here the CDR3 DNA reads TGTGCCAGCCACGGACAGGGGGGGAATGAGCAGTTCTTC.

The V call is TRBV10-2, the J call TRBJ1-4; 7 bases are shared with TRBD1. There are 16 residues in the CDR3. Looked up from germline, CDR1 is WSHSY and CDR2 is SAAADI. Unmatched junction bases numbered 9, after V lost 4 bases and J lost 4 bases. CDR3 DNA: TGCGCCAGCAGTGGAAATAGGGGGCGCGGTAATGAAAAACTGTTTTTT. It specifies CASSGNRGRGNEKLFF.

The rearrangement links TRBV6-5 to TRBJ1-6; no clear D. The CDR3 is 14 residues long. Germline V gives CDR1 MNHEY, CDR2 SVGAGI. V lost 2 bases to trimming and J lost 5 bases, with 7 bases between them. This CDR3 reads CASSYRRDNSPLHF. CDR3 DNA: TGTGCCAGCAGTTACCGACGGGATAATTCACCCCTCCACTTT.

V gene TRBV19 combines with J gene TRBJ1-5; 9 nucleotides align to TRBD1. Trimming at V came to 0 bases and at J to 6 bases, leaving 15 bases not matched to a gene. This CDR3 is 19 amino acids long. Germline loops: CDR1 LNHDA, CDR2 SQIVND (reference sequence). Here the CDR3 reads CASSIDHSSYRGLPQPQHF. The DNA of the CDR3 is TGTGCCAGTAGTATAGACCATTCCTCGTACAGGGGGCTCCCTCAGCCCCAGCATTTT.

The V and J genes are TRBV7-2 and TRBJ2-7, with 7 bases matching TRBD2. The CDR3 spans 13 residues. The germline gives CDR1 SGHTA, CDR2 FQGNSA. J was trimmed by 7 bases and V by 4 bases; bases with no gene match: 7. The CDR3 DNA reads TGTGCCAGCAGCTCGGCCGGGGGGTGGGAGCAGTACTTC. It encodes CASSSAGGWEQYF.

The V gene is TRBV7-9, the J gene TRBJ1-1; 7 bases are a match to TRBD1. Per the germline V gene, CDR1 is SEHNR and CDR2 is FQNEAQ (reference sequence). This CDR3 region has 14 residues. V trimming: 8 bases; J trimming: 0 bases; junction bases outside the gene matches: 6. The CDR3: CASEGAGLNTEAFF. CDR3 DNA sequence: TGTGCCAGCGAGGGGGCAGGTTTGAACACTGAAGCTTTCTTT. Complete variable domain (other parts from reference TRBV7-9 and TRBJ1-1): DTGVSQNPRHKITKRGQNVTFRCDPISEHNRLYWYRQTLGQGPEFLTYFQNEAQLEKSRLLSDRFSAERPKGSFSTLEIQRTEQGDSAMYLCASEGAGLNTEAFFGQGTRLTVV.

This chain connects TRBV28 to TRBJ2-1; tentative D call: TRBD1 (5 bases). Germline values: CDR1 MDHEN, CDR2 SYDVKM. The CDR3 is made up of 12 amino acids. Trimming pared 4 bases from V and 10 bases from J, leaving 11 bases between. The CDR3: CASSSVAGEQFF. CDR3 nucleotides: TGTGCCAGCAGTTCCGTCGCAGGGGAGCAGTTCTTC.

The chain links TRBV27 to TRBJ2-3; the D gene could be TRBD1 or TRBD2 (11 bases each). CDR3 length: 21 residues. The V gene's germline CDR1 is MNHEY and CDR2 SMNVEV (reference sequence). V was trimmed by 6 bases and J by 2 bases, leaving 33 bases between them. The CDR3 sequence is CASRSDRGHRASGGPTDTQYF. The CDR3 DNA is TGTGCCAGCAGATCGGACAGGGGGCACCGAGCTAGCGGGGGGCCCACAGATACGCAGTATTTT.

The gene calls are TRBV6-5 and TRBJ2-7; 8 nucleotides align to TRBD1. Trimming removed 5 bases from V and 6 bases from J; junction bases left unmatched: 9. The germline V gene encodes CDR1 MNHEY and CDR2 SVGAGI. This CDR3 is 14 amino acids long. The CDR3 nucleotides read TGTGCCAGCAGTCCAGGGGGCGCGGTTCTCGAGCAGTACTTC. The encoded protein is CASSPGGAVLEQYF.

This clone appeared a few times. The chain carries TRBV19 and TRBJ2-6; possibly TRBD1 for D (6 bases). CDR1 LNHDA and CDR2 SQIVND come from the germline V gene (reference sequence). The length of the CDR3 is 15 residues. V was shortened by 5 bases and J by 2 bases, with 10 bases between the two germline ends. The CDR3 DNA sequence: TGTGCCAGTAGTCAACAGGGAGCTGGGGCCAACGTCCTGACTTTC. It encodes CASSQQGAGANVLTF.

The CDR3, as DNA: TGTGCCTGGCAACCCAAAGGGAGTTCGGGAGAGACCCAGTACTTC. It codes for CAWQPKGSSGETQYF. This rearrangement joins TRBV30 to TRBJ2-5; D might be TRBD2 (5 bases). The CDR3 is 15 residues long. Trimming stripped 5 bases from V and 4 bases from J, with 20 bases between. The germline V gene has CDR1 GTSNPN and CDR2 SVGIG (reference sequence).